The clone carrying this T cell receptor beta chain was counted a few times. These data are taken from a study of CD8+ T cells in alopecia areata. Investigators isolated RNA and reverse transcribed it into cDNA to act as the sequencing template. Method: immunoSEQ multiplex PCR; TCRdb's copy keeps in-frame clones and lacks some. The repertoire holds approximately 65,000 clones, with around half as singletons. Per germline, CDR1 SQVTM and CDR2 ANQGSEA. This CDR3 is built from 15 residues. Between the trimmed V and J ends, which lost 5 bases and 4 bases, there was a span of 20 bases. This sequence joins TRBV29-1 and TRBJ1-2; D unclear. This TCR was sampled from a human donor with alopecia areata. Sample: CD8+ T cells sorted from blood, taken at week 0. The CDR3 bases are TGCAGCGTTCTCGGGCCTTATTGGAGGGTCTATGGCTACACCTTC. Translation gives CSVLGPYWRVYGYTF. The whole variable domain, remainder taken from reference TRBV29-1 and TRBJ1-2, is SAVISQKPSRDICQRGTSLTIQCQVDSQVTMMFWYRQQPGQSLTLIATANQGSEATYESGFVIDKFPISRPNLTFSTLTVSNMSPEDSSIYLCSVLGPYWRVYGYTFGSGTRLTVV.